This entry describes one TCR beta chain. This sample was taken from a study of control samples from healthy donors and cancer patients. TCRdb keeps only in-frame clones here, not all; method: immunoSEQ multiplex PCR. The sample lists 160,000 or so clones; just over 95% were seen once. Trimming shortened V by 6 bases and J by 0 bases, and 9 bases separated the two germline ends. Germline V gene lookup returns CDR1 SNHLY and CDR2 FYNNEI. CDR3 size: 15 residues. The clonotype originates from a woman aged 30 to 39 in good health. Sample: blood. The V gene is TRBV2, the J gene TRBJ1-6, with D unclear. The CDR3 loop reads CASSRESSYNSPLHF. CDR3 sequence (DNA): TGTGCCAGCAGCCGAGAAAGCTCCTATAATTCACCCCTCCACTTT.